The entry that follows covers one TCR beta chain sequence. TCRdb keeps only in-frame clones here, not all; method: immunoSEQ multiplex PCR. The sample records 71,000 or so clones, over 85% being singletons. This sample is drawn from a study of T cell changes during pregnancy in multiple sclerosis. V was pared by 2 bases and J by 5 bases, with 13 bases between. This CDR3 region has 14 residues. Per the germline V gene, CDR1 is SGHRS and CDR2 is YFSETQ. The TCR comes from a female donor with multiple sclerosis, enrolled in a pregnancy study. The sequencing here drew on peripheral blood, taken in the third trimester of pregnancy. The V and J genes are TRBV5-1 and TRBJ2-5, with D hard to call. The CDR3, as DNA: TGCGCCAGCAGCTTCCTTGGCCCCGGGGAGACCCAGTACTTC. It translates to CASSFLGPGETQYF.